What follows are 30 T cell receptor beta chains derived from one specimen sequenced in a study of cytomegalovirus exposure and HLA in healthy donors. The study ran its PCR with 60 Vbeta and 13 Jbeta primers. Assay: immunoSEQ multiplex PCR; the TCRdb copy retains only in-frame clones and omits some. The table has under 200,000 clones, around 77% seen once. Sequenced input: PBMCs. The source is a man aged 60 to 69 in good health and CMV-seronegative.

The CDR3 sequence is CASSRTSGGAGELFF. The CDR3, as DNA: TGTGCCAGCAGTAGGACTAGCGGGGGGGCCGGGGAGCTGTTTTTT. This chain uses TRBV6-1 with TRBJ2-2; 15 bases are shared with TRBD2. With 5 bases clipped from V and 6 bases from J, the junction kept 1 base outside the gene matches. Germline V lookup: CDR1 MNHNS, CDR2 SASEGT. This CDR3 has 15 residues.

In its sample, this clone was seen once. The V gene is TRBV12-5, the J gene TRBJ2-5; TRBD2 matches at 10 bases. This CDR3 region has 17 residues. The germline V gene has CDR1 LGHNT and CDR2 FRNRAP. J lost 3 bases, V lost 0 bases, and 7 bases had no gene match. The CDR3 coding sequence is TGTGCTAGTGGTTTGGTACAGGGACTAGCGACGGAAGAGACCCAGTACTTC. Protein: CASGLVQGLATEETQYF.

This clone was counted a single time. The V gene is TRBV18, the J gene TRBJ2-3, with TRBD2 matching over 8 bases. The CDR3 contains 14 residues. Germline CDR1 and CDR2: KGHSH and LQKENI. V was pared by 4 bases and J by 6 bases, with 6 bases of the junction left unmatched. CDR3 loop: CASSRTSQGDTQYF. The CDR3 DNA follows: TGTGCCAGCTCACGGACTAGCCAGGGTGATACGCAGTATTTT.

The chain carries TRBV29-1 and TRBJ2-2; no clear D. CDR1 and CDR2 from the germline V gene are SQVTM and ANQGSEA. V was pared by 6 bases and J by 2 bases, with 13 bases between. This CDR3 spans 14 amino acids. CDR3 DNA: TGCAGCGTCGCCTATCCGAGAAACACCGGGGAGCTGTTTTTT. It yields the protein CSVAYPRNTGELFF.

The chain couples TRBV28 to TRBJ2-7, with TRBD1 matching over 7 bases. V dropped 6 bases and J dropped 3; count of bases not matched to a gene: 5. The germline gives CDR1 MDHEN, CDR2 SYDVKM. The CDR3 is 13 amino acids. CDR3 in amino acids: CASRSTGDYEQYF. The CDR3 DNA reads as TGTGCCAGCAGATCTACAGGGGACTACGAGCAGTACTTC.

As for this clone: Because the CDR3 is missing its conserved closing phenylalanine or tryptophan, this is likely a read error. The rearrangement joins TRBV6-1 to TRBJ2-7, with D tentatively TRBD1 (5 bases). CDR3 length: 13 residues. V lost 8 bases and J 4 bases, leaving 15 bases between the germline ends. Germline lookup yields CDR1 MNHNS and CDR2 SASEGT. In DNA, the CDR3 is TGTGCCAGCGCGCGGACAAGCACGTACGAGCAGTACTCC. Amino acid sequence: CASARTSTYEQYS.

CDR3 sequence reads: CASSDPSTDTQYF. The CDR3 region has the DNA TGTGCCAGCAGTGACCCTAGCACAGATACGCAGTATTTT. This chain uses TRBV6-1 with TRBJ2-3; D is undetermined. This CDR3 has 13 amino acids. CDR1 is MNHNS and CDR2 is SASEGT in the germline V gene. V was trimmed by 3 bases and J by 0 bases, leaving 4 bases between them.

The V and J genes are TRBV2 and TRBJ2-1, with 14 bases identical to TRBD2. With V trimmed by 9 bases and J by 12 bases, 10 bases remained unmatched. CDR3 length equals 14 residues. Germline V gene sequence: CDR1 SNHLY, CDR2 FYNNEI. CDR3 DNA sequence: TGTGCCAGTCCGGGACTAGCGGGAGAAAAGGGGCAGTTCTTC. Translated: CASPGLAGEKGQFF.

This clone appeared a few times. The rearrangement links TRBV6-1 to TRBJ2-5; tentative D call: TRBD2 (6 bases). Germline V CDR1 and CDR2: MNHNS, SASEGT. CDR3 length: 17 residues. Trimming took off 2 bases at V and 2 bases at J, with 18 bases between the two ends. CDR3 in DNA: TGTGCCAGCAGTGAATTGGGGGGTGGGGGTTCGCAAGAGACCCAGTACTTC. Translation: CASSELGGGGSQETQYF.

The V call is TRBV18, the J call TRBJ1-5; TRBD1 matches at 10 bases. Germline trimming cut 4 bases from V and 2 bases from J; bases unmatched to any gene: 2. The CDR3 is made up of 15 amino acids. Germline V gene sequence: CDR1 KGHSH, CDR2 LQKENI. The CDR3 sequence: CASSLGTGGNQPQHF. The CDR3 coding sequence is TGTGCCAGCTCACTCGGGACAGGGGGCAATCAGCCCCAGCATTTT.

The J gene is TRBJ1-3, the V gene TRBV30; D ambiguous. Trimming cost V 0 bases and J 8 bases, with 11 bases left between them. Germline CDR1 reads GTSNPN; CDR2 reads SVGIG (reference sequence). The CDR3 is 13 amino acids. The DNA of the CDR3 is TGTGCCTGGAGTGTGGCTGTCGCGGACACCATATATTTT. It yields the protein CAWSVAVADTIYF.

A few counts support this clone. The chain links TRBV5-4 to TRBJ1-1; TRBD1 is a possible D gene (5 bases). V was shortened by 1 base and J by 0 bases, with 7 bases between the two germline ends. CDR3 size: 14 residues. Germline CDR1 reads SGHNT; CDR2 reads YYREEE (reference sequence). The CDR3 sequence is CASSLSRVNTEAFF. Here the CDR3 DNA reads TGTGCCAGCAGCTTGTCCAGGGTGAACACTGAAGCTTTCTTT.

The chain recombines TRBV4-1 with TRBJ1-4; 11 bases line up with TRBD1. The CDR3 covers 16 residues. The germline gives CDR1 MGHRA, CDR2 YSYEKL. Trimming took 1 base from V and 11 from J; bases not matched to a gene: 9. CDR3 sequence (DNA): TGCGCCAGCAGCCAAGGAAGGACAGGGGGCGGAGAGAAACTGTTTTTT. This sequence encodes CASSQGRTGGGEKLFF.

This clone occurred once. J is TRBJ1-1 and V is TRBV7-9, with D uncertain. CDR3 length: 12 residues. The V end was cut by 5 bases, the J end by 2 bases, with 6 bases between. Germline-derived CDR1 and CDR2 are SEHNR and FQNEAQ (reference sequence). The CDR3 region is CASSLINTEAFF. The DNA of the CDR3 is TGTGCCAGCAGCCTTATCAACACTGAAGCTTTCTTT. Full variable domain (rest looked up from reference TRBV7-9 and TRBJ1-1): DTGVSQNPRHKITKRGQNVTFRCDPISEHNRLYWYRQTLGQGPEFLTYFQNEAQLEKSRLLSDRFSAERPKGSFSTLEIQRTEQGDSAMYLCASSLINTEAFFGQGTRLTVV.

This chain links TRBV18 with TRBJ2-1, with a possible D match to TRBD1 (6 bases). Germline lookup yields CDR1 KGHSH and CDR2 LQKENI. This CDR3 region has 13 residues. Trimming cost V 3 bases and J 10 bases, with 13 bases left between them. The CDR3 here is CASSPPGQAEQFF. The CDR3 coding sequence is TGTGCCAGCTCACCCCCGGGACAAGCCGAGCAGTTCTTC.

The chain is built from TRBV6-1 and TRBJ1-2; 7 nucleotides line up with TRBD1. Germline values: CDR1 MNHNS, CDR2 SASEGT. V lost 3 bases and J lost 3; bases outside the gene matches: 13. The length of the CDR3 is 17 residues. The CDR3 is CASSELLGRTGDYGYTF. The CDR3, as DNA: TGTGCCAGCAGTGAGTTACTGGGTAGGACAGGAGACTATGGCTACACCTTC.

This chain connects TRBV7-2 to TRBJ1-2; 12 bases align to TRBD1. From germline, CDR1 is SGHTA and CDR2 FQGNSA. J lost 2 bases, V lost 7 bases, and 8 bases had no gene match. The CDR3 covers 16 residues. The CDR3 bases are TGTGCCAGCAACCCGGGACAGGGGGCGGTCAACTATGGCTACACCTTC. It yields the protein CASNPGQGAVNYGYTF.

The chain combines TRBV29-1 with TRBJ2-3; 9 bases are shared with TRBD1. Germline CDR1 reads SQVTM; CDR2 reads ANQGSEA. The CDR3 extends over 15 amino acids. V lost 7 bases to trimming and J lost 0 bases; unmatched junction nucleotides: 8. CDR3 amino acids: CSALAGTGSTDTQYF. CDR3 DNA: TGCAGCGCTTTAGCCGGGACAGGGAGCACAGATACGCAGTATTTT.

The chain couples TRBV5-1 to TRBJ2-5, with 7 bases lining up with TRBD1. CDR1 and CDR2 (germline): SGHRS, YFSETQ. The CDR3 has 16 residues. V shed 0 bases, J shed 0 bases, and the junction held 5 bases outside the gene matches. The CDR3 loop is CASSLAGTAYQETQYF. CDR3 in DNA: TGCGCCAGCAGCTTGGCGGGGACAGCCTACCAAGAGACCCAGTACTTC. Complete variable domain (other parts from reference TRBV5-1 and TRBJ2-5): KAGVTQTPRYLIKTRGQQVTLSCSPISGHRSVSWYQQTPGQGLQFLFEYFSETQRNKGNFPGRFSGRQFSNSRSEMNVSTLELGDSALYLCASSLAGTAYQETQYFGPGTRLLVL.

This rearrangement joins TRBV6-6 to TRBJ2-1; the match to TRBD2 covers 12 bases. With V trimmed by 6 bases and J by 7 bases, 4 bases remained unmatched. Germline V lookup: CDR1 MNHNY, CDR2 SVGAGI (reference sequence). The CDR3 totals 14 residues. The CDR3 bases are TGTGCCAGCAGAGACGGGACTAGCGGGAATGAGCAGTTCTTC. Residues: CASRDGTSGNEQFF.

V gene TRBV19 combines with J gene TRBJ2-3; 12 bases fit TRBD2. V was pared by 4 bases and J by 3 bases, with 2 bases of the junction left unmatched. Germline CDR1 and CDR2: LNHDA and SQIVND (reference sequence). This CDR3 contains 15 residues. The CDR3, as DNA: TGTGCCAGTAGTAGACTAGCGGGAGTGACAGATACGCAGTATTTT. It encodes CASSRLAGVTDTQYF.

This rearrangement joins TRBV6-1 to TRBJ2-1; D may be TRBD1 (6 bases). The CDR3 contains 15 residues. Between the trimmed V and J ends, which lost 4 bases and 5 bases, there was a span of 15 bases. Germline V gene data show CDR1 as MNHNS and CDR2 as SASEGT. The CDR3: CASSGAMGQHNEQFF. CDR3 in DNA: TGTGCCAGCAGTGGTGCGATGGGACAACACAATGAGCAGTTCTTC.

V and J are TRBV28 and TRBJ2-5; 15 bases match TRBD2. V was pared by 6 bases and J by 3 bases, with 2 bases of the junction left unmatched. Germline CDR1 MDHEN, CDR2 SYDVKM. CDR3 length: 15 residues. The CDR3 nucleotides are TGTGCCAGCAGCTGGACTAGCGGGAGGGAAGAGACCCAGTACTTC. It encodes CASSWTSGREETQYF.

The chain's CDR3 is CAISRGGGSSGNTIYF. CDR3 nucleotides: TGTGCCATCAGTAGGGGGGGAGGGAGCTCTGGAAACACCATATATTTT. This chain uses TRBV10-3 with TRBJ1-3, with TRBD1 as a possible D gene (6 bases). The CDR3 has 16 amino acids. Looked up from germline, CDR1 is ENHRY and CDR2 is SYGVKD. V was cut by 5 bases and J by 0 bases, with 14 bases left in between.

This chain uses TRBV30 with TRBJ1-4, with 9 bases matching TRBD1. The CDR3 totals 14 residues. V shed 4 bases, J shed 6 bases, and the junction held 6 bases outside the gene matches. Germline V gene lookup returns CDR1 GTSNPN and CDR2 SVGIG (reference sequence). Written as DNA, the CDR3 is TGTGCCTGGACTCACAGGGGGCGGTATGAAAAACTGTTTTTT. Translation gives CAWTHRGRYEKLFF. Supplemented by reference TRBV30 and TRBJ1-4, the full variable domain reads SQTIHQWPATLVQPVGSPLSLECTVEGTSNPNLYWYRQAAGRGLQLLFYSVGIGQISSEVPQNLSASRPQDRQFILSSKKLLLSDSGFYLCAWTHRGRYEKLFFGSGTQLSVL.

Points on this clone: Other nucleotide sequences in the sample specify the same CDR3. The V gene is TRBV29-1, the J gene TRBJ2-5; D possibly corresponds to TRBD1 (8 bases). The J call may not be correct, given that the DNA end is closer to TRBJ2-7. Per the germline V gene, CDR1 is SQVTM and CDR2 is ANQGSEA. The CDR3 runs 14 residues. The CDR3 sequence: CSVVGTGGAYEQYF. As DNA, the CDR3 is TGCAGCGTTGTGGGAACAGGGGGGGCCTACGAGCAGTACTTC.

This clone was recorded a few times. The genes are TRBV7-9 and TRBJ2-4; 9 nucleotides match TRBD1. Trimming removed 4 bases from V and 6 bases from J; junction bases left unmatched: 4. CDR1 and CDR2 (germline): SEHNR, FQNEAQ (reference sequence). The CDR3 totals 14 residues. CDR3 region: CASSWGQGLNIQYF. CDR3 sequence (DNA): TGTGCCAGCAGCTGGGGACAGGGATTAAACATTCAGTACTTC.

Regarding this clone: One end of the junction varies from germline; a read error may be responsible. The rearrangement links TRBV19 to TRBJ1-5; possibly TRBD1 for D (5 bases). Germline lookup yields CDR1 LNHDA and CDR2 SQIVND (reference sequence). The CDR3 sequence is 14 residues long. This CDR3 reads CASSEIQVNQPQNF. As DNA, the CDR3 is TGTGCCAGTAGTGAAATACAGGTTAATCAGCCCCAGAATTTT.

This sequence joins TRBV19 and TRBJ2-1, with 8 bases matching TRBD2. The CDR3 extends over 16 amino acids. Germline-derived CDR1 and CDR2 are LNHDA and SQIVND (reference sequence). The V gene end was trimmed by 4 bases and the J gene end by 3 bases; junction bases not matched to a gene: 8. In nucleotides, the CDR3 is TGTGCCAGTAGTACCCTCCCGGGGGGGCTCTACAATGAGCAGTTCTTC. It codes for CASSTLPGGLYNEQFF. The full variable domain, in which reference TRBV19 and TRBJ2-1 provide the parts outside the CDR3, is DGGITQSPKYLFRKEGQNVTLSCEQNLNHDAMYWYRQDPGQGLRLIYYSQIVNDFQKGDIAEGYSVSREKKESFPLTVTSAQKNPTAFYLCASSTLPGGLYNEQFFGPGTRLTVL.

CDR3 sequence (DNA): TGTGCCAGCAGCCCGGGGGGTGTGGGAGAGACCCAGTACTTC. This encodes CASSPGGVGETQYF. The genes are TRBV5-4 and TRBJ2-5, with TRBD2 matching over 7 bases. Germline V lookup: CDR1 SGHNT, CDR2 YYREEE (reference sequence). The CDR3 totals 14 residues. The J segment lost 4 bases and the V segment lost 4 bases, leaving 7 bases of the junction unmatched.